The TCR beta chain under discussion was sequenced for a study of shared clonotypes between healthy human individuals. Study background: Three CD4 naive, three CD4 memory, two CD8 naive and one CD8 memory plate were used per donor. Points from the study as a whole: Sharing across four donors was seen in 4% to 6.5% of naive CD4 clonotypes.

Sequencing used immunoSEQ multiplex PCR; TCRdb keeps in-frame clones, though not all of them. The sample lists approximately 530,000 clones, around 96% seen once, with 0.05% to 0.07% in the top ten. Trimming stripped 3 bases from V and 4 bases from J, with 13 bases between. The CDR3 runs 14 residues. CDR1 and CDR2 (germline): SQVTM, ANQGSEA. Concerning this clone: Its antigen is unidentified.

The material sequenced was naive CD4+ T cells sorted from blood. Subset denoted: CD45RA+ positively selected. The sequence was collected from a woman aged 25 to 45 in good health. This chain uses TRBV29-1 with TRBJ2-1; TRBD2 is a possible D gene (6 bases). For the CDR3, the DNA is TGCAGCGTTGATATGGGACTTCTATACAATGAGCAGTTCTTC. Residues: CSVDMGLLYNEQFF.